These 10 T cell receptor beta chains were sequenced from one sample in a study of cytomegalovirus exposure and HLA in healthy donors. 60 Vbeta and 13 Jbeta primers were used in PCR. Measured with immunoSEQ multiplex PCR; TCRdb has only the in-frame clones, and not every one. Its table records roughly 39,000 clones. Sequencing input: PBMCs. The receptors here all came from a woman in her 30s in good health and CMV-seropositive.

V is TRBV11-2 and J is TRBJ2-5; D may be TRBD1 (6 bases). The CDR3 totals 15 residues. The V end was cut by 7 bases, the J end by 3 bases, with 18 bases between. Looked up from germline, CDR1 is SGHAT and CDR2 is FQNNGV. The CDR3 DNA follows: TGTGCCAGCACCCCGCGGGCAGGGGCGAAAGAGACCCAGTACTTC. This translates into CASTPRAGAKETQYF.

This rearrangement joins TRBV4-2 to TRBJ1-5; D is unresolved. V gave up 2 bases and J gave up 8 bases, with 16 bases separating them. Germline CDR1 LGHNA, CDR2 YNFKEQ. This CDR3 spans 15 amino acids. CDR3: CASSQWAGASEPQHF. The CDR3, as DNA: TGTGCCAGCAGCCAATGGGCGGGAGCCAGCGAGCCCCAGCATTTT.

The CDR3 DNA sequence: TGTGCCAGCAGCGTAGAACAGGCCGGGGAGCTGTTTTTT. This codes for CASSVEQAGELFF. The gene calls are TRBV9 and TRBJ2-2; D is possibly TRBD1 (5 bases). Germline lookup yields CDR1 SGDLS and CDR2 YYNGEE. V was clipped by 0 bases and J by 6 bases, with 6 bases between them. This CDR3 is 13 amino acids long.

The chain is built from TRBV7-2 and TRBJ2-2, with 7 bases identical to TRBD1. V shed 6 bases and J 7 bases; nucleotides not matched to a gene: 8. The germline CDR1 and CDR2 sequences are SGHTA and FQGNSA. This CDR3 comprises 14 residues. The chain's CDR3 is CASRPTGINGELFF. CDR3 DNA: TGTGCCAGCAGGCCGACAGGGATAAACGGGGAGCTGTTTTTT.

This rearrangement joins TRBV2 to TRBJ2-1; D is unclear. CDR1 and CDR2 (germline): SNHLY, FYNNEI. The CDR3 is 16 amino acids. V was pared by 3 bases and J by 8 bases, with 20 bases between. CDR3 sequence (DNA): TGTGCCAGCAGTGATTCAGTGAGGTTCCTGCCCGATGAGCAGTTCTTC. This gives the protein CASSDSVRFLPDEQFF.

This chain uses TRBV5-4 with TRBJ2-2; 9 nucleotides line up with TRBD2. The CDR3 sequence is 16 residues long. V shed 2 bases and J 5 bases; nucleotides not matched to a gene: 7. Per the germline V gene, CDR1 is SGHNT and CDR2 is YYREEE (reference sequence). CDR3 protein: CASSFVTAGGTGELFF. The DNA of the CDR3 is TGTGCCAGCAGCTTTGTGACGGCGGGGGGGACCGGGGAGCTGTTTTTT.

The CDR3 loop reads CASRPGQGVVYEQYF. The DNA for the CDR3 is TGTGCCAGCAGACCCGGGCAGGGGGTTGTCTACGAGCAGTACTTC. This chain uses TRBV6-1 with TRBJ2-7, with 7 bases fitting TRBD1. CDR1 is MNHNS, CDR2 SASEGT, per germline. V lost 6 bases, J lost 3 bases, and 11 bases stayed unmatched. The CDR3 is 15 residues long.

The gene calls are TRBV19 and TRBJ1-6; 9 bases agree with TRBD1. The junction had 5 bases not matched to a gene; V was cut back by 4 bases and J by 7 bases. The length of the CDR3 is 15 residues. The germline gives CDR1 LNHDA, CDR2 SQIVND (reference sequence). DNA for the CDR3: TGTGCCAGTAGTACGAAGGGACAGGGAAATTCACCCCTCCACTTT. Its translation: CASSTKGQGNSPLHF. Full variable domain (remainder filled in from reference TRBV19 and TRBJ1-6): DGGITQSPKYLFRKEGQNVTLSCEQNLNHDAMYWYRQDPGQGLRLIYYSQIVNDFQKGDIAEGYSVSREKKESFPLTVTSAQKNPTAFYLCASSTKGQGNSPLHFGNGTRLTVT.

Written as DNA, the CDR3 is TGCAGCGTTGTTTTCCACCTCCCGAGCTCCTACGAGCAGTACTTC. It specifies CSVVFHLPSSYEQYF. The V and J genes are TRBV29-1 and TRBJ2-7; D remains ambiguous. Germline V gene lookup returns CDR1 SQVTM and CDR2 ANQGSEA. V was pared by 4 bases and J by 0 bases, with 16 bases between. The CDR3 is 15 amino acids.

CDR3 residues: CASSPDRLDPLHF. CDR3 bases: TGTGCCAGCAGCCCTGACCGACTTGATCCCCTCCACTTT. The V gene is TRBV5-5, the J gene TRBJ1-6; D ambiguous. CDR1 and CDR2 from the germline V gene are SGHKS and YYEKEE (reference sequence). Trimming stripped 4 bases from V and 13 bases from J, with 15 bases between. The length of the CDR3 is 13 residues.